This record covers a single T cell receptor beta chain. The antigen remains undetermined. This entry belongs to a study of Ad26.COV2.S vaccination and SARS-CoV-2 variants. Study-wide points: It was found that vaccine and placebo recipients had similar non-spike TCR breadth.

This CDR3 has 15 amino acids. Per the germline V gene, CDR1 is LGHNA and CDR2 is YSLEER. Trimming pared 0 bases from V and 7 bases from J, leaving 16 bases between. TCRdb's copy holds only in-frame clones and misses some; the assay was immunoSEQ multiplex PCR. The table has about 370,000 clones, around 85% seen once; the top ten hold more than 3%. The treatment here: some 20 received Ad26.COV2.S at low or high dose, single or two shots; roughly five received placebo; per-sample allocation not given. Samples came from day 63 after the first vaccine or placebo injection. Donation was by an adult aged 18-55 years who was in Boston. Vaccination employed an Ad26 vector expressing the Wuhan-strain SARS-CoV-2 spike.

The V and J genes are TRBV4-3 and TRBJ2-7, with D maybe TRBD2 (7 bases). This TCR was sampled from a person aged 18-65 years who received the Ad26.COV2.S COVID-19 vaccine or a placebo. Sequencing was performed on peripheral blood, taken in a trial of Ad26.COV2.S vaccine versus placebo. CDR3 amino acids: CASSQDRGAGEEQYF. The CDR3 DNA is TGCGCCAGCAGCCAAGATCGGGGGGCAGGGGAGGAGCAGTACTTC.